The next 26 T cell receptor beta chains were all read from a single sample in a study of CD8 T cells in Susac syndrome. About 0.5 to 1 ug RNA was reverse transcribed with random hexamers. A single record per CDR3 protein comes from TCRdb applying MiXCR to the immunoSEQ multiplex PCR reads. The top ten clones hold less than 0.075% of a sample with a few hundred thousand distinct CDR3 sequences, over 85% of them seen once. Sequencing was done on a sample of CD4+ T cells from PBMCs. The receptor set was obtained from a human donor with multiple sclerosis.

The rearrangement links TRBV20-1 to TRBJ2-2, with D perhaps matching TRBD1 (6 bases). V was clipped by 6 bases and J by 5 bases, with 16 bases between them. Looked up from germline, CDR1 is DFQATT and CDR2 is SNEGSKA (reference sequence). The CDR3 runs 14 residues. CDR3 protein: CSAREPGVTGELFF. DNA of the CDR3: TGCAGTGCGCGTGAACCAGGGGTTACCGGGGAGCTGTTTTTT.

The chain links TRBV7-2 to TRBJ2-1; 9 bases map to TRBD1. Germline CDR1 SGHTA, CDR2 FQGNSA. This CDR3 comprises 14 residues. V was pared by 9 bases and J by 4 bases, with 7 bases of the junction left unmatched. The CDR3 nucleotides read TGTGCCAGGACCCGGGACAGGGCGTACAATGAGCAGTTCTTC. It yields the protein CARTRDRAYNEQFF.

The chain employs TRBV24-1 and TRBJ1-2; the D is unclear. The V end was cut by 3 bases, the J end by 4 bases, with 11 bases between. Germline CDR1 reads KGHDR; CDR2 reads SFDVKD. The CDR3 has 14 residues. CDR3 DNA sequence: TGTGCCACCAGTGATCCTTTGGACTTCTATGGCTACACCTTC. This gives the protein CATSDPLDFYGYTF.

The CDR3 DNA sequence: TGTGCCAGCTCACCAAGACAGGGGGTCTCCTACAATGAGCAGTTCTTC. It codes for CASSPRQGVSYNEQFF. V gene TRBV18 combines with J gene TRBJ2-1; 9 bases agree with TRBD1. The ends lost 2 bases at V and 0 bases at J; junction bases unmatched: 2. The germline V gene encodes CDR1 KGHSH and CDR2 LQKENI. There are 16 residues in the CDR3.

The DNA of the CDR3 is TGTGCCAGCAGCTTCGGACCGGGACCCGGTTTCAATGAGCAGTTCTTC. Its protein product is CASSFGPGPGFNEQFF. V is TRBV7-2 and J is TRBJ2-1; either TRBD1 or TRBD2 may fit D (5 bases each). Germline values: CDR1 SGHTA, CDR2 FQGNSA. There are 16 residues in the CDR3. Trimming cost V 3 bases and J 6 bases, with 18 bases left between them.

V is TRBV19 and J is TRBJ2-2, with D perhaps TRBD2 (6 bases). The CDR3 has 13 amino acids. Germline V gene data show CDR1 as LNHDA and CDR2 as SQIVND (reference sequence). Trimming left V 6 bases short and J 2 bases short, with 7 bases between. The CDR3 nucleotides are TGTGCCAGTAGGGGGACTAACACCGGGGAGCTGTTTTTT. It specifies CASRGTNTGELFF. Full variable domain (rest looked up from reference TRBV19 and TRBJ2-2): DGGITQSPKYLFRKEGQNVTLSCEQNLNHDAMYWYRQDPGQGLRLIYYSQIVNDFQKGDIAEGYSVSREKKESFPLTVTSAQKNPTAFYLCASRGTNTGELFFGEGSRLTVL.

The CDR3 reads CASSPKTLDGYTF. The DNA of the CDR3 is TGTGCCAGCTCACCTAAGACTCTTGATGGCTACACCTTC. The chain recombines TRBV18 with TRBJ1-2; D is unresolved. From germline, CDR1 is KGHSH and CDR2 LQKENI. V was cut by 3 bases and J by 6 bases, with 11 bases left in between. The CDR3 spans 13 residues.

The V call is TRBV6-5, the J call TRBJ2-2; perhaps TRBD2 as D (7 bases). From germline, CDR1 is MNHEY and CDR2 SVGAGI. The CDR3 has 15 residues. V lost 5 bases to trimming and J lost 6 bases, with 16 bases between them. CDR3 sequence: CASSPVGGGPGELFF. CDR3 coding DNA: TGTGCCAGCAGTCCAGTGGGCGGGGGCCCCGGGGAGCTGTTTTTT.

The V gene is TRBV2, the J gene TRBJ2-5; perhaps TRBD2 as D (5 bases). This CDR3 region has 15 residues. The germline V and J ends were trimmed by 4 bases and 2 bases, with 14 bases remaining between them. Germline assignment: CDR1 SNHLY and CDR2 FYNNEI. The CDR3 reads CASSGRRASQETQYF. The CDR3 DNA follows: TGTGCCAGCAGTGGGAGGCGGGCCAGTCAAGAGACCCAGTACTTC.

CDR3 protein: CASNRAPLAGGRDTQYF. The CDR3 DNA follows: TGTGCCAGCAACCGTGCCCCCCTAGCGGGAGGGCGAGATACGCAGTATTTT. This chain links TRBV7-9 with TRBJ2-3, with 12 bases lining up with TRBD2. V shed 7 bases, J shed 5 bases, and the junction held 13 bases outside the gene matches. The CDR3 sequence is 17 residues long. CDR1 is SEHNR, CDR2 FQNEAQ, per germline (reference sequence).

This rearrangement joins TRBV20-1 to TRBJ2-2; 7 bases agree with TRBD2. Per the germline V gene, CDR1 is DFQATT and CDR2 is SNEGSKA (reference sequence). V gave up 5 bases and J gave up 5 bases; unmatched junction bases: 11. The CDR3 has 15 residues. The CDR3 sequence is CSAYGGTPGTGELFF. In DNA form, the CDR3 reads TGCAGTGCTTACGGGGGGACCCCAGGAACCGGGGAGCTGTTTTTT.

The chain combines TRBV29-1 with TRBJ2-2; 7 bases are a match to TRBD2. The CDR3 sequence is 14 residues long. Germline CDR1 is SQVTM and CDR2 is ANQGSEA. The V gene end was trimmed by 4 bases and the J gene end by 4 bases; junction bases not matched to a gene: 6. The CDR3 nucleotides are TGCAGCGTTGGGGGGGGAACCCCCACCGGGGAGCTGTTTTTT. Translated: CSVGGGTPTGELFF.

This chain uses TRBV9 with TRBJ1-1; D is ambiguous. CDR3 length: 18 amino acids. The germline V gene encodes CDR1 SGDLS and CDR2 YYNGEE. Trimming took off 0 bases at V and 0 bases at J, with 18 bases between the two ends. In DNA form, the CDR3 reads TGTGCCAGCAGCGTAGGGGTTAAGGGCAACGCAATGAACACTGAAGCTTTCTTT. Its translation: CASSVGVKGNAMNTEAFF.

V and J are TRBV11-1 and TRBJ1-1; D possibly corresponds to TRBD1 (5 bases). The CDR3 is 16 residues long. The ends were cut back, 5 bases at V and 3 bases at J, with 19 bases in the middle. Germline values: CDR1 SGHAT, CDR2 FQDESV (reference sequence). In DNA form, the CDR3 reads TGTGCCAGCAGCCAAGGGAAGGGGCGATTGTACACTGAAGCTTTCTTT. This encodes CASSQGKGRLYTEAFF.

The chain combines TRBV18 with TRBJ2-7; no firm D call. The CDR3 covers 13 residues. V dropped 3 bases and J dropped 3 bases, with 9 bases sitting between them. Germline CDR1 KGHSH, CDR2 LQKENI. CDR3 loop: CASSPAGGYEQYV. The CDR3 DNA reads as TGTGCCAGCTCACCGGCAGGCGGCTACGAGCAGTACGTC.

The chain links TRBV27 to TRBJ2-5; 7 bases map to TRBD1. The J segment lost 7 bases and the V segment lost 0 bases, leaving 5 bases of the junction unmatched. Germline CDR1 is MNHEY and CDR2 is SMNVEV (reference sequence). This CDR3 region has 14 residues. The CDR3 sequence is CASSLSTGPWTQYF. DNA for the CDR3: TGTGCCAGCAGTTTATCGACAGGGCCTTGGACCCAGTACTTC.

This clonotype has just one count. This chain uses TRBV4-1 with TRBJ1-4; D unclear. CDR1 is MGHRA and CDR2 is YSYEKL in the germline V gene. V lost 6 bases, J lost 5 bases, and 10 bases lay in between. This CDR3 contains 13 residues. Written as DNA, the CDR3 is TGCGCCAGCAGGGAGTCCGGAAATGAAAAACTGTTTTTT. Protein product: CASRESGNEKLFF.

In DNA, the CDR3 is TGTGCCAGCAGCCAAGACGCTGAGCAGTTCTTC. It yields the protein CASSQDAEQFF. The genes are TRBV3-1 and TRBJ2-1, with no clear D. The germline CDR1 and CDR2 sequences are LGHDT and YNNKEL (reference sequence). The CDR3 is 11 residues long. V was trimmed by 0 bases and J by 9 bases, leaving 3 bases between them.

The rearrangement uses TRBV7-9 and TRBJ2-7; D not certain. The CDR3 has 11 amino acids. Per the germline V gene, CDR1 is SEHNR and CDR2 is FQNEAQ (reference sequence). V was shortened by 5 bases and J by 7 bases, with 9 bases between the two germline ends. CDR3 residues: CASSPRSEQYF. In nucleotides, the CDR3 is TGTGCCAGCAGCCCACGGTCGGAGCAGTACTTC.

The V and J genes are TRBV3-1 and TRBJ2-7; possible D gene TRBD2, 5 bases. Germline V gene data show CDR1 as LGHDT and CDR2 as YNNKEL (reference sequence). The CDR3 length is 15 residues. V lost 4 bases to trimming and J lost 2 bases, with 15 bases between them. The CDR3 nucleotides read TGTGCCAGCAGCCCCCGACCATGGGGAGCCTACGAGCAGTACTTC. The encoded protein is CASSPRPWGAYEQYF.

The count of this clonotype is one. This chain uses TRBV30 with TRBJ2-3; TRBD2 matches at 9 bases. The germline V gene encodes CDR1 GTSNPN and CDR2 SVGIG (reference sequence). The CDR3 runs to 15 residues. With V trimmed by 4 bases and J by 5 bases, 10 bases remained unmatched. The DNA for the CDR3 is TGTGCCTGGAACAGCGGGAGGCCTAATCGAGATACGCAGTATTTT. Protein product: CAWNSGRPNRDTQYF. The entire variable domain, with the rest obtained from reference TRBV30 and TRBJ2-3, is as follows: SQTIHQWPATLVQPVGSPLSLECTVEGTSNPNLYWYRQAAGRGLQLLFYSVGIGQISSEVPQNLSASRPQDRQFILSSKKLLLSDSGFYLCAWNSGRPNRDTQYFGPGTRLTVL.

This clonotype was found a few times. The chain recombines TRBV3-1 with TRBJ2-7, with 9 bases fitting TRBD1. This CDR3 comprises 14 residues. Unmatched junction bases numbered 7, after V lost 4 bases and J lost 6 bases. The germline V gene has CDR1 LGHDT and CDR2 YNNKEL (reference sequence). The CDR3 bases are TGTGCCAGCAGCCCCATCCCGGACAGGGGCGAGCAGTACTTC. Protein product: CASSPIPDRGEQYF.

The genes are TRBV18 and TRBJ2-3; D tentatively fits TRBD1 or TRBD2 (5 bases each). In germline, CDR1 is KGHSH, CDR2 LQKENI. This CDR3 has 15 residues. Trimming pared 2 bases from V and 2 bases from J, leaving 11 bases between. The CDR3 DNA is TGTGCCAGCTCACCAGGGACCGGGGACACAGATACGCAGTATTTT. Translated, it gives CASSPGTGDTDTQYF.

The genes are TRBV3-1 and TRBJ2-7; TRBD1 might be the D (5 bases). Germline-derived CDR1 and CDR2 are LGHDT and YNNKEL (reference sequence). The CDR3 loop spans 13 amino acids. V gave up 6 bases and J gave up 2 bases, with 11 bases separating them. CDR3 loop: CASSSDSTYEQYF. CDR3 in DNA: TGTGCCAGCAGTTCCGACAGTACCTACGAGCAGTACTTC.

The V gene is TRBV30, the J gene TRBJ2-2; 7 bases are a match to TRBD1. The junction had 5 bases not matched to a gene; V was cut back by 3 bases and J by 7 bases. CDR3 length: 13 amino acids. Looked up from germline, CDR1 is GTSNPN and CDR2 is SVGIG (reference sequence). For the CDR3, the DNA is TGTGCCTGGAGCAGGGGGAGAGGCGGGGAGCTGTTTTTT. Translating gives CAWSRGRGGELFF.

This clonotype appeared a single time. The gene calls are TRBV18 and TRBJ2-3; D gene unclear. Germline assignment: CDR1 KGHSH and CDR2 LQKENI. The CDR3 is 14 amino acids. Trimming cost V 1 base and J 3 bases, with 8 bases left between them. Here the CDR3 reads CASSPRERTDTQYF. The CDR3 DNA reads as TGTGCCAGCTCACCACGTGAGAGAACAGATACGCAGTATTTT.